This T cell receptor beta chain is drawn from a study of shared clonotypes between healthy human individuals. Study observations and caveats: Non-shared clonotypes had lower generation probabilities than those shared by all four donors. A handful of donors showed sharing of about 4.6% of naive CD4 clonotypes.

Original processing methods: ImmunoSEQ junction-only sequences lacked quality scores, so their filtering differed. Only in-frame clones appear in the TCRdb table, and some are missing; sequencing was by immunoSEQ multiplex PCR. V, J and clone size were drawn from that table, and D and trimming were deduced from the DNA. The sample contains more than 2 million clones, around 95% of which appear only once. Worth noting for this clone: Its specificity is not known.

The clonotype was recovered from a man between 18 and 35 years old in good health. What was sequenced was naive CD4+ T cells sorted from blood. Subset denoted: CD45RA+ positively selected.

The CDR3 bases are TGTGCCAGCAGCCACATGGACAGGGTAGAGGCGATGGGTGAAGCTTTCTTT. Its translation is CASSHMDRVEAMGEAFF. This sequence joins TRBV5-4 and TRBJ1-1; 8 bases are shared with TRBD1. The germline V gene encodes CDR1 SGHNT and CDR2 YYREEE (reference sequence). The CDR3 is 17 residues long. Losses at the gene ends were 4 bases for V and 7 bases for J; bases not matched to a gene: 18. Full variable domain (remainder filled in from reference TRBV5-4 and TRBJ1-1): ETGVTQSPTHLIKTRGQQVTLRCSSQSGHNTVSWYQQALGQGPQFIFQYYREEENGRGNFPPRFSGLQFPNYSSELNVNALELDDSALYLCASSHMDRVEAMGEAFFGQGTRLTVV.